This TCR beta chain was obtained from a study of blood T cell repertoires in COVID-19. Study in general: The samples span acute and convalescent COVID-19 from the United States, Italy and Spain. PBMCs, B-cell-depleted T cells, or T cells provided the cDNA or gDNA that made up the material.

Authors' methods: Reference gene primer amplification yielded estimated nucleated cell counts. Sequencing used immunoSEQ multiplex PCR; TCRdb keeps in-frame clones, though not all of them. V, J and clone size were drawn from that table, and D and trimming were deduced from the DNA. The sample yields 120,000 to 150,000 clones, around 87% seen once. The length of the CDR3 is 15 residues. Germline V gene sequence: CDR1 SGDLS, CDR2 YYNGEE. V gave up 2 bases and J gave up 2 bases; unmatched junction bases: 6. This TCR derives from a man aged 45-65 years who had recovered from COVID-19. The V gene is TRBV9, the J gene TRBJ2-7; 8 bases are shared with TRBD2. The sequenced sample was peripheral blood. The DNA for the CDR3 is TGTGCCAGCAGCGTTACTAGCGGAAACACCTACGAGCAGTACTTC. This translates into CASSVTSGNTYEQYF.